These 15 T cell receptor beta chains were sequenced from one sample in a study of blood T cell repertoires in COVID-19. Sequenced by immunoSEQ multiplex PCR; TCRdb stores in-frame clones only, minus some. The sample records 250,000 or so clones, roughly four fifths being singletons. The sequenced sample was peripheral blood. These receptors originate from a woman between 65 and 79 years old with acute or convalescent COVID-19.

The rearrangement joins TRBV28 to TRBJ1-2, with D perhaps TRBD1 (5 bases). The CDR3 runs to 13 residues. V was clipped by 4 bases and J by 4 bases, with 10 bases between them. From germline, CDR1 is MDHEN and CDR2 SYDVKM. The CDR3 nucleotides read TGTGCCAGCAGTTGGGGGGGAGCCTATGGCTACACCTTC. This codes for CASSWGGAYGYTF.

The V call is TRBV28, the J call TRBJ1-2, with 8 bases that match TRBD1. V gave up 5 bases and J gave up 5 bases; unmatched junction bases: 13. This CDR3 contains 16 residues. Germline values: CDR1 MDHEN, CDR2 SYDVKM. CDR3 in amino acids: CASSATDPGQAYGYTF. CDR3 DNA sequence: TGTGCCAGCAGTGCCACCGACCCGGGACAGGCTTATGGCTACACCTTC.

The V gene is TRBV27, the J gene TRBJ1-2; D is possibly TRBD1 (5 bases). Between the trimmed V and J ends, which lost 5 bases and 1 base, there was a span of 14 bases. This CDR3 is built from 15 residues. CDR1 and CDR2 (germline): MNHEY, SMNVEV (reference sequence). In DNA form, the CDR3 reads TGTGCCAGCAGTGTCAACAGGCTACTTAACTATGGCTACACCTTC. Translating gives CASSVNRLLNYGYTF.

This clone has a single count. The V gene is TRBV6-5, the J gene TRBJ1-5; D is possibly TRBD1 (5 bases). The CDR3 is 14 residues long. V was trimmed by 9 bases and J by 4 bases, leaving 16 bases between them. CDR1 is MNHEY and CDR2 is SVGAGI in the germline V gene. In nucleotides, the CDR3 is TGTGCCAGTCGGGCGCGTCAGGGAAATCAGCCCCAGCATTTT. Amino acid sequence: CASRARQGNQPQHF.

The V call is TRBV7-9, the J call TRBJ1-4; 7 bases map to TRBD1. The J segment lost 6 bases and the V segment lost 3 bases, leaving 7 bases of the junction unmatched. Germline V lookup: CDR1 SEHNR, CDR2 FQNEAQ (reference sequence). The CDR3 runs to 15 residues. The DNA of the CDR3 is TGTGCCAGCAGCTTGTTAGGGGGCACTTATGAAAAACTGTTTTTT. Encoded protein: CASSLLGGTYEKLFF.

V is TRBV9 and J is TRBJ1-5, with D maybe TRBD1 (5 bases). The germline V gene has CDR1 SGDLS and CDR2 YYNGEE. This CDR3 is 15 amino acids long. V lost 0 bases to trimming and J lost 0 bases, with 7 bases between them. This CDR3 is CASSVAGGSNQPQHF. The CDR3 coding sequence is TGTGCCAGCAGCGTAGCGGGGGGTAGCAATCAGCCCCAGCATTTT.

This clone was observed a few times. The CDR3: CASSITGGTEAFF. CDR3 DNA sequence: TGCGCCAGCAGCATTACAGGGGGTACTGAAGCTTTCTTT. The V call is TRBV4-3, the J call TRBJ1-1, with 8 nucleotides matching TRBD1. The CDR3 loop spans 13 amino acids. V gave up 5 bases and J gave up 5 bases; unmatched junction bases: 4. Germline V gene lookup returns CDR1 LGHNA and CDR2 YSLEER.

V usage is TRBV28 and J usage is TRBJ2-3, with D perhaps TRBD2 (5 bases). This CDR3 is 16 amino acids long. V was trimmed by 3 bases and J by 2 bases, leaving 15 bases between them. Germline CDR1 and CDR2: MDHEN and SYDVKM. The CDR3: CASSLAYLRATDTQYF. The CDR3 nucleotides are TGTGCCAGCAGTTTGGCTTATTTGAGGGCCACAGATACGCAGTATTTT. Combining the CDR3 with reference TRBV28 and TRBJ2-3 gives the whole variable domain DVKVTQSSRYLVKRTGEKVFLECVQDMDHENMFWYRQDPGLGLRLIYFSYDVKMKEKGDIPEGYSVSREKKERFSLILESASTNQTSMYLCASSLAYLRATDTQYFGPGTRLTVL.

The chain uses TRBV6-5 and TRBJ2-1; D unclear. The ends were cut back, 5 bases at V and 5 bases at J, with 10 bases in the middle. CDR3 size: 13 residues. The V gene's germline CDR1 is MNHEY and CDR2 SVGAGI. CDR3 sequence reads: CASSSGQDNEQFF. CDR3 DNA sequence: TGTGCCAGCAGTAGTGGGCAGGACAATGAGCAGTTCTTC.

DNA for the CDR3: TGTGCCAGCTCACTACAGGGGGCATTATCCTACGAGCAGTACTTC. Translation gives CASSLQGALSYEQYF. The chain couples TRBV18 to TRBJ2-7, with 9 bases aligning to TRBD1. This CDR3 spans 15 amino acids. Germline V CDR1 and CDR2: KGHSH, LQKENI. V gave up 4 bases and J gave up 1 base; unmatched junction bases: 5.

This clone was seen more than once but under ten times. The chain's CDR3 is CASSQEALGAHTQYF. CDR3 coding DNA: TGTGCCAGCAGCCAAGAGGCTTTGGGGGCTCATACGCAGTATTTT. This chain joins TRBV4-2 and TRBJ2-3, with a tentative D call TRBD1 (6 bases). V was pared by 0 bases and J by 7 bases, with 14 bases between. The CDR3 has 15 amino acids. Germline V gene lookup returns CDR1 LGHNA and CDR2 YNFKEQ.

The chain uses TRBV7-6 and TRBJ1-5; TRBD1 might be the D (5 bases). The germline gives CDR1 SGHVS, CDR2 FNYEAQ. The germline V and J ends were trimmed by 3 bases and 1 base, with 13 bases remaining between them. The CDR3 totals 16 residues. CDR3 residues: CASSLGGWASNQPQHF. In nucleotides, the CDR3 is TGTGCCAGCAGCTTGGGGGGTTGGGCCAGCAATCAGCCCCAGCATTTT.

The chain links TRBV10-1 to TRBJ2-1; possibly TRBD1 for D (8 bases). Trimming cost V 3 bases and J 7 bases, with 16 bases left between them. In germline, CDR1 is WNHNN, CDR2 SYGVQD (reference sequence). The CDR3 runs 15 residues. CDR3 DNA sequence: TGCGCCAGCAGTGACACAGGGGGAGGGTGGAATGAGCAGTTCTTC. Translating gives CASSDTGGGWNEQFF.

J is TRBJ2-7 and V is TRBV30, with D tentatively TRBD2 (6 bases). Germline CDR1 is GTSNPN and CDR2 is SVGIG (reference sequence). The V end was cut by 5 bases, the J end by 6 bases, with 20 bases between. The CDR3 covers 14 residues. The CDR3 is CAWALGLATSEQYF. The CDR3 nucleotides read TGTGCCTGGGCCTTGGGGCTAGCGACCTCCGAGCAGTACTTC.

The V gene is TRBV10-3, the J gene TRBJ1-1; D call uncertain. V lost 3 bases and J lost 7, with 9 bases in between. Germline V CDR1 and CDR2: ENHRY, SYGVKD. The CDR3 has 12 amino acids. In DNA form, the CDR3 reads TGTGCCATCAGTGAAACAGCGGGTGAAGCTTTCTTT. Translated: CAISETAGEAFF.